Listed below are T cell receptor beta chains from one sample, sequenced in a study of blood T cells in healthy people across ages. TCRdb re-analysed the 5' RACE reads in MiXCR, keeping a single row per CDR3 protein. The profile shows over 1,200,000 distinct CDR3 sequences, 55% to 75% of them singletons. Source material: blood. These receptors originate from a man aged 18 to 29 in good health. Both conserved end residues are part of each CDR3. Each record gives: D gene, V gene, clone size, J gene, CDR3 DNA, CDR3 protein. D genes are given only for firm matches. Expanded clones get a size class; other rows say once, few or many, or leave the size out.

>-|TRBV4-2|-|TRBJ2-1
TGTGCCAGCAGCCCCAGTATGGGTGAGCAGTTCTTC
CASSPSMGEQFF
>TRBD2|TRBV2|-|TRBJ2-3
TGTGCCAGCAGTGGAAATAGCGGGGGGGCGCAGGCGGCAGATACGCAGTATTTT
CASSGNSGGAQAADTQYF
>TRBD1|TRBV7-9|-|TRBJ2-3
TGTGCCAGCAGCCGGACCCGGACAGGGGTAGATACGCAGTATTTT
CASSRTRTGVDTQYF
>TRBD2|TRBV15|once|TRBJ2-2
TGTGCCACCAGCGGAATACTAGCGCGCACCGGGGAGCTGTTTTTT
CATSGILARTGELFF
>-|TRBV20-1|few|TRBJ2-5
TGCAGTGCCCAGACGCAAAAAAAGGTCTGGGGGGAAATAGAGACCCAGTACTTC
CSAQTQKKVWGEIETQYF
>-|TRBV24-1|-|TRBJ2-1
TGTGCCACCAGCCCGGACGGGAGCAATGAGCAGTTCTTC
CATSPDGSNEQFF
>-|TRBV29-1|-|TRBJ2-1
TGCAGCGTTGGGATCGGACTTAACTCCTACAATGAGCAGTTCTTC
CSVGIGLNSYNEQFF
>TRBD2|TRBV4-3|-|TRBJ2-1
TGCGCCAGCAGCCAAATCCCCGGGGGGGCATTCACTGAGCAGTTCTTC
CASSQIPGGAFTEQFF
>TRBD1|TRBV27|-|TRBJ1-2
TGTGCCAGCAGTTTATCCCGACAGGGGGCGGAAGGCTACACCTTC
CASSLSRQGAEGYTF
>-|TRBV4-2|-|TRBJ1-2
TGTGCCAGCAGCCCTGACCAGGGGTTAAGATTCTACTATGGCTACACCTTC
CASSPDQGLRFYYGYTF
>TRBD1|TRBV5-6|-|TRBJ1-4
TGTGCCAGCAGCGTGGTGGACAGGGCCGAAAAACTGTTTTTT
CASSVVDRAEKLFF
>-|TRBV7-9|-|TRBJ2-3
TGTGCCAGCAGCCCGACAGCCTATTCCGCAGATACGCAGTATTTT
CASSPTAYSADTQYF
>-|TRBV2|-|TRBJ2-7
TGTGCCAGCAGAACCGGGGGGCAGTACTTC
CASRTGGQYF
>TRBD2|TRBV29-1|once|TRBJ2-5
TGCAGCGTTCCTCTACTCGGGAGGCAAGAGACCCAGTACTTC
CSVPLLGRQETQYF
>-|TRBV21-1|-|TRBJ2-7
TGTGCCAGCAGCAAGGCCCGGACTAGCTTCTACGAGCAGTACTTC
CASSKARTSFYEQYF
>TRBD2|TRBV4-1|few|TRBJ2-5
TGCGCCAGCAGCCAAGTCCCGGGACTAGCGGGGGGCCAAGAGACCCAGTACTTC
CASSQVPGLAGGQETQYF
>TRBD2|TRBV14|-|TRBJ2-3
TGTGCCAGCAGCCAAATCTTTTCCGGGGGGGCAGATACGCAGTATTTT
CASSQIFSGGADTQYF
>TRBD2|TRBV27|-|TRBJ2-3
TGTGCCAGCAGTTTATATGGACTAGCGGGGGGGCCATTCGATACGCAGTATTTT
CASSLYGLAGGPFDTQYF
>TRBD1|TRBV12-3/TRBV12-4|-|TRBJ2-1
TGTGCCAGCAGTCCGCCGGACAGGGGGCACTACAATGAGCAGTTCTTC
CASSPPDRGHYNEQFF
>-|TRBV4-1|few|TRBJ2-5
TGCGCCAGCAGCCAAAATACACTCCGCGGGGCAGATCGTCAAGAGACCCAGTACTTC
CASSQNTLRGADRQETQYF
>TRBD1|TRBV7-2|few|TRBJ1-2
TGTGCCAGCAGCTTAAAGACAGGGGTAGACTATGGCTACACCTTC
CASSLKTGVDYGYTF
>-|TRBV28|few|TRBJ1-2
TGTGCCAGCAGGGCAGGGCAGGAAGAAGGCTACACCTTC
CASRAGQEEGYTF